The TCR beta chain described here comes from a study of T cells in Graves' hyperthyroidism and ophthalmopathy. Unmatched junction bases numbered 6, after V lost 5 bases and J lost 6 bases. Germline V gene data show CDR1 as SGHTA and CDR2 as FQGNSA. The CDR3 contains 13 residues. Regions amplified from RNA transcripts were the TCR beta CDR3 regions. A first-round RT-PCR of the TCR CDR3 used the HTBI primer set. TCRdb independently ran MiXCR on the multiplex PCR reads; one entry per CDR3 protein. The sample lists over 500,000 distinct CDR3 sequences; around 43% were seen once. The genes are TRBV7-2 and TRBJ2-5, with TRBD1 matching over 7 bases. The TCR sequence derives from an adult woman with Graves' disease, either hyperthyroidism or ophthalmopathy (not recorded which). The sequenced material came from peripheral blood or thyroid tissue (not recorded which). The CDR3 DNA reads TGTGCCAGCAGCCGAACAGGGGAGCAGACCCAGTACTTC. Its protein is CASSRTGEQTQYF.